This TCR beta chain was retrieved from a study of shared clonotypes between healthy human individuals. Points from the study as a whole: Owing to a small donor count, the genetic and exposure-history diversity represented was limited. An effect of sequencing depth on clonotype sharing among donors was expected.

Assay runs were performed at deep level. Using immunoSEQ multiplex PCR, the repertoire was profiled, and TCRdb retains in-frame clones only, with some absent. There are more than 450,000 clones in the sample; 79% occur only once, and 10% to 15% lies in the top ten. CDR1 is SGHVS, CDR2 FNYEAQ, per germline. V lost 5 bases and J 9 bases, leaving 12 bases between the germline ends. The CDR3 spans 12 residues. About this clone: The antigen is unknown.

Sequencing was carried out using PBMCs. V is TRBV7-6 and J is TRBJ2-3; D might be TRBD1 or TRBD2, each matching 7 bases. This clonotype originated in a middle-aged woman in good health. Some clones in this sample may be carry-over from other donors' samples. The CDR3 DNA follows: TGTGCCAGCAGCCTTCAGGGGGGGACGCAGTATTTT. Translating it yields CASSLQGGTQYF.